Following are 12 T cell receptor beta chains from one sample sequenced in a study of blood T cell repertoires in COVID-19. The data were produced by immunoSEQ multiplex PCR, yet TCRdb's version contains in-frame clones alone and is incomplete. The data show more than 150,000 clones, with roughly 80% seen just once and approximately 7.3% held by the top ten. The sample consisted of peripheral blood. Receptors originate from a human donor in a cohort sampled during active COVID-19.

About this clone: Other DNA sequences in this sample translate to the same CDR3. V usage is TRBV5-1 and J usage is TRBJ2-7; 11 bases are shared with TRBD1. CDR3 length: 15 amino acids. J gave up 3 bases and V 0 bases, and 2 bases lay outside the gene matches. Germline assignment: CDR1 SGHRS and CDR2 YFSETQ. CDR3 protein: CASSLGTGGSYEQYF. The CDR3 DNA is TGCGCCAGCAGCTTGGGGACAGGGGGCAGCTACGAGCAGTACTTC.

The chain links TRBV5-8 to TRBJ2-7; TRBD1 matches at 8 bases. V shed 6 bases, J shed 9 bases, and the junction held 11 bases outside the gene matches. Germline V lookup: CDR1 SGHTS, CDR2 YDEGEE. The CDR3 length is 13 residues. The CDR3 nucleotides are TGTGCCAGCATAAGGTGGCAGGGGGCAGGGCAGTACTTC. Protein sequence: CASIRWQGAGQYF.

The CDR3 sequence is CASSSLGAANTGELFF. DNA of the CDR3: TGTGCCAGCAGCTCCCTGGGCGCCGCGAACACCGGGGAGCTGTTTTTT. The V and J genes are TRBV7-9 and TRBJ2-2; D is uncertain. The germline CDR1 and CDR2 sequences are SEHNR and FQNEAQ (reference sequence). With 4 bases removed from V and 0 bases from J, the gap between germline ends came to 12 bases. This CDR3 is built from 16 residues.

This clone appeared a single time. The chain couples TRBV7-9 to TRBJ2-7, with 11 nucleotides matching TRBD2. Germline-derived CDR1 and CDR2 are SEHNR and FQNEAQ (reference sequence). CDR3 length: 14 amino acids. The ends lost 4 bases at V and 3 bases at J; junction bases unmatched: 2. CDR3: CASSSGLADYEQYF. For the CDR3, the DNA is TGTGCCAGCAGCTCGGGACTAGCGGACTACGAGCAGTACTTC.

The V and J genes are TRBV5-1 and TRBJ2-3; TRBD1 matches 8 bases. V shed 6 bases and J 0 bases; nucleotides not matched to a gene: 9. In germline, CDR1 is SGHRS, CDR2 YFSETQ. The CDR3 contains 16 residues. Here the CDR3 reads CASTPGDRLSTDTQYF. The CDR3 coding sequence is TGCGCCAGCACCCCTGGGGACAGGCTAAGCACAGATACGCAGTATTTT. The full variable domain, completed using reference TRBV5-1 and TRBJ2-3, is KAGVTQTPRYLIKTRGQQVTLSCSPISGHRSVSWYQQTPGQGLQFLFEYFSETQRNKGNFPGRFSGRQFSNSRSEMNVSTLELGDSALYLCASTPGDRLSTDTQYFGPGTRLTVL.

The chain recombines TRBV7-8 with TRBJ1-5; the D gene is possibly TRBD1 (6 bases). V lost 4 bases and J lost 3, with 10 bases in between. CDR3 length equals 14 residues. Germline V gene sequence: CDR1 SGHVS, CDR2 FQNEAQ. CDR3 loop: CASSYGQSNQPQHF. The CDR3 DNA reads TGTGCCAGCAGCTACGGACAGTCCAATCAGCCCCAGCATTTT.

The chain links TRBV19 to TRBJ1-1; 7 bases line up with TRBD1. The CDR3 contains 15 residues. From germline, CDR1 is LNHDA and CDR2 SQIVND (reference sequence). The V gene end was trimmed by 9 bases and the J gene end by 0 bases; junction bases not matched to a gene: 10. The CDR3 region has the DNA TGTGCCAGCACCCCGGGACAGCTTATGAACACTGAAGCTTTCTTT. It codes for CASTPGQLMNTEAFF.

CDR3 nucleotides: TGTGCCAGCAGGGGGGGAGCCTGGGAGCAGTACTTC. Amino acid sequence: CASRGGAWEQYF. V and J are TRBV12-3 or TRBV12-4 and TRBJ2-7; D perhaps matches TRBD2 (6 bases). V was shortened by 6 bases and J by 7 bases, with 13 bases between the two germline ends. The CDR3 is 12 amino acids.

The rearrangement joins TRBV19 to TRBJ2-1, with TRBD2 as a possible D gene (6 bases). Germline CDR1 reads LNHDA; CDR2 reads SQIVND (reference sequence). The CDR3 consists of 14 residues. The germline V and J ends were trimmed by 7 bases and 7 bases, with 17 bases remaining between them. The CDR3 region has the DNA TGTGCCAGTAAGGGAGTCAGTCGGGGGAATGAGCAGTTCTTC. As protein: CASKGVSRGNEQFF.

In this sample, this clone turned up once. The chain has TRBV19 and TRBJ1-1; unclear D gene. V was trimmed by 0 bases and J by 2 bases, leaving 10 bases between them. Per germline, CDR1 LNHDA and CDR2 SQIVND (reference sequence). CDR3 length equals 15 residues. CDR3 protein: CASSIDGAVNTEAFF. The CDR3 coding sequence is TGTGCCAGTAGTATAGATGGAGCGGTTAACACTGAAGCTTTCTTT.

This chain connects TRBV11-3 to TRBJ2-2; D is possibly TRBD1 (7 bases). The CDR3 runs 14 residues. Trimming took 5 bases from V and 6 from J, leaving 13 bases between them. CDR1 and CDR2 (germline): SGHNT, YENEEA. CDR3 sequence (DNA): TGTGCCAGCAGCGCAGGGGGGAAGTCCGGGGAGCTGTTTTTT. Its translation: CASSAGGKSGELFF.

This CDR3 is CASSLNRGTNEKLFF. The CDR3 DNA reads as TGTGCCAGCTCACTAAACAGGGGGACTAATGAAAAACTGTTTTTT. This rearrangement joins TRBV18 to TRBJ1-4; 8 bases agree with TRBD1. This CDR3 region has 15 residues. V lost 4 bases, J lost 2 bases, and 3 bases stayed unmatched. From germline, CDR1 is KGHSH and CDR2 LQKENI.